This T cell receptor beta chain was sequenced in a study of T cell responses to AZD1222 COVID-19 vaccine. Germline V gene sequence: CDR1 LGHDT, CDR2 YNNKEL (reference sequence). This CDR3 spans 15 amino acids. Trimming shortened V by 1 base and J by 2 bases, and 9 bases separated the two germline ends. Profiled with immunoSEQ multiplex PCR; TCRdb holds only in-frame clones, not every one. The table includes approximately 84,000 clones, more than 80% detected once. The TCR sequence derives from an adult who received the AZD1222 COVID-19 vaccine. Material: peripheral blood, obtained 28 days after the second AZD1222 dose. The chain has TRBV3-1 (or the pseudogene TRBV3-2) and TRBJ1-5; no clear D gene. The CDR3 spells CASSQAKLGNQPQHF. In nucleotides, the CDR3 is TGTGCCAGCAGCCAAGCTAAATTGGGCAATCAGCCCCAGCATTTT.